The clone carrying this T cell receptor (beta chain) was found a few times. The antigen remains undetermined. In TCRdb, the 5' RACE reads were re-called with MiXCR into one record per CDR3 protein. Found here are roughly 330,000 distinct CDR3 sequences, under 5% of them singletons; the top ten hold more than 20%. These data originate in a study of T cells after yellow fever vaccination. The germline gives CDR1 MNHNS, CDR2 SASEGT. The CDR3 runs 12 residues. V lost 7 bases, J lost 2 bases, and 7 bases lay in between. General study points: Booster sampling recovered most clones from primary vaccination (under 98% CD4, roughly 88% CD8).

This TCR came from a young man who received the YFV17D yellow fever vaccine. This sample comprised PBMCs, obtained 5 days after the yellow fever booster vaccination. V and J are TRBV6-1 and TRBJ2-3; D possibly corresponds to TRBD2 (5 bases). The CDR3 loop is CASMRVTDTQYF. CDR3 sequence (DNA): TGTGCCAGCATGAGGGTCACAGATACGCAGTATTTT.